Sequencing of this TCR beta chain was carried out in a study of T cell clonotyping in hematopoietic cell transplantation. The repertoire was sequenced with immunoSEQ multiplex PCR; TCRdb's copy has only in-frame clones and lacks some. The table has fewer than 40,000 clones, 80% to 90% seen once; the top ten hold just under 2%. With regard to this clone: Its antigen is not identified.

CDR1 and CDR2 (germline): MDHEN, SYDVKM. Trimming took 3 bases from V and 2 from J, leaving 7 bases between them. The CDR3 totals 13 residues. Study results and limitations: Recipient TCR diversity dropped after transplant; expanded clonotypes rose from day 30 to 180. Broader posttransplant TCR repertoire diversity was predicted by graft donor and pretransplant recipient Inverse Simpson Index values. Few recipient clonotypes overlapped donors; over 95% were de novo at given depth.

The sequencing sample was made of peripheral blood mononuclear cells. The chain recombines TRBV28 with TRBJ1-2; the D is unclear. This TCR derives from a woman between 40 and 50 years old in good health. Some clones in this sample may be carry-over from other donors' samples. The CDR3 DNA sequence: TGTGCCAGCAGTTTCTCACAAAACTATGGCTACACCTTC. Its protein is CASSFSQNYGYTF.